These 29 T cell receptor beta chains share one sample of origin, sequenced in a study of T-cell reconstitution after alpha-beta-depleted transplantation in children. Unique molecular identifiers were used in preparing the TCRbeta library. TCRdb re-called the PCR reads with MiXCR, one entry per CDR3 protein. This table holds around 80,000 distinct CDR3 sequences, less than 20% found once. The sequences come from PBMCs, mostly from graft donor cells, collected 360 days after TCRalphabeta/CD19-depleted stem cell transplant. These receptors came from a male patient aged 2 to 10 who had a stem cell transplant for acute lymphoblastic leukemia, so the T cells may come from the graft donor.

This CDR3 is CATSTGGVAKNIQYF. CDR3 bases: TGTGCCACCAGCACAGGGGGGGTAGCCAAAAACATTCAGTACTTC. J is TRBJ2-4 and V is TRBV24-1, with D possibly being TRBD1 (8 bases). There are 15 residues in the CDR3. Trimming left V 7 bases short and J 0 bases short, with 12 bases between. Germline V gives CDR1 KGHDR, CDR2 SFDVKD.

The rearrangement uses TRBV20-1 and TRBJ2-4, with D possibly TRBD2 on 6 matching bases. The CDR3 totals 14 residues. Germline V gene lookup returns CDR1 DFQATT and CDR2 SNEGSKA (reference sequence). The V and J ends lost 6 bases and 0 bases respectively, with 12 bases between them. The CDR3 loop reads CSAPGGLAKNIQYF. As DNA, the CDR3 is TGCAGTGCCCCCGGAGGGTTAGCCAAAAACATTCAGTACTTC.

This clonotype appeared once. The J gene is TRBJ2-4, the V gene TRBV6-2 or TRBV6-3; D possibly uses TRBD1 or TRBD2 (5 bases each). The germline gives CDR1 MNHEY, CDR2 SVGEGT. The V and J ends lost 4 bases and 7 bases respectively, with 20 bases between them. The CDR3 totals 16 residues. CDR3 in amino acids: CASSSPHSGASNIQYF. CDR3 bases: TGTGCCAGCAGTTCCCCGCATTCCGGGGCGTCGAACATTCAGTACTTC.

This clonotype turned up a few times. The V call is TRBV5-1, the J call TRBJ2-3; D gene ambiguous. CDR3 length: 15 amino acids. Germline-derived CDR1 and CDR2 are SGHRS and YFSETQ. Trimming cost V 1 base and J 6 bases, with 15 bases left between them. The CDR3, as DNA: TGCGCCAGCAGCTTGAAACTGTCCCCAGCGGATACGCAGTATTTT. It yields the protein CASSLKLSPADTQYF.

The J gene is TRBJ2-1, the V gene TRBV29-1; 10 nucleotides line up with TRBD2. This CDR3 spans 18 amino acids. Trimming cost V 3 bases and J 3 bases; bases outside gene matches: 14. In germline, CDR1 is SQVTM, CDR2 ANQGSEA. CDR3 nucleotide sequence: TGCAGCGTTGAGGCGATAGCGGGAGGCCCTCGCTTCTACAATGAGCAGTTCTTC. This encodes CSVEAIAGGPRFYNEQFF.

On this clonotype: A much larger clone differs by one base, so this may be a read error. The V call is TRBV12-3 or TRBV12-4, the J call TRBJ2-2; D call uncertain. This CDR3 comprises 14 residues. CDR3 DNA sequence: TGTGGCAGCAGCCGTGATGCGAACACCGGGGAGCTGTTTTTT. The encoded protein is CGSSRDANTGELFF.

The chain couples TRBV20-1 to TRBJ1-4; tentative D call: TRBD1 (6 bases). This CDR3 is 13 amino acids long. V was pared by 4 bases and J by 8 bases, with 14 bases between. Germline values: CDR1 DFQATT, CDR2 SNEGSKA (reference sequence). In nucleotides, the CDR3 is TGCAGTGCTAAACAGGGTGTATACGAAAAACTGTTTTTT. This encodes CSAKQGVYEKLFF.

This clonotype appeared many times. The chain carries TRBV7-9 and TRBJ2-7; no reliable D call. The germline V gene has CDR1 SEHNR and CDR2 FQNEAQ (reference sequence). The CDR3 contains 12 residues. The V end was cut by 3 bases, the J end by 2 bases, with 5 bases between. The CDR3 is CASSFGTYEQYF. The CDR3 nucleotides are TGTGCCAGCAGCTTTGGCACCTACGAGCAGTACTTC.

The V call is TRBV11-2, the J call TRBJ2-3, with TRBD1 matching over 9 bases. The V and J ends lost 5 bases and 6 bases, in that order; junction bases with no gene match: 12. The CDR3 loop spans 16 amino acids. Germline V CDR1 and CDR2: SGHAT, FQNNGV. Written as DNA, the CDR3 is TGTGCCAGCAGCCCCTTCGGACAGGGGATCCCCGATACGCAGTATTTT. It specifies CASSPFGQGIPDTQYF.

Only a few counts were recorded for this clonotype. The chain has TRBV11-1 and TRBJ2-1, with a possible D match to TRBD2 (5 bases). Per germline, CDR1 SGHAT and CDR2 FQDESV (reference sequence). V was pared by 5 bases and J by 3 bases, with 23 bases between. The CDR3 has 18 amino acids. The CDR3 protein is CASSQAVFSEGSYNEQFF. The CDR3 nucleotides are TGTGCCAGCAGCCAAGCCGTTTTTTCCGAGGGAAGCTACAATGAGCAGTTCTTC. Full variable domain (outside the CDR3, taken from reference TRBV11-1 and TRBJ2-1): EAEVAQSPRYKITEKSQAVAFWCDPISGHATLYWYRQILGQGPELLVQFQDESVVDDSQLPKDRFSAERLKGVDSTLKIQPAELGDSAMYLCASSQAVFSEGSYNEQFFGPGTRLTVL.

CDR3 DNA sequence: TGTGCCAGCAGTCGACTAGGGATCTCCTACAATGAGCAGTTCTTC. It specifies CASSRLGISYNEQFF. The V call is TRBV7-9, the J call TRBJ2-1; D is possibly TRBD2 (6 bases). The length of the CDR3 is 15 residues. V lost 6 bases and J 0 bases, leaving 12 bases between the germline ends. Looked up from germline, CDR1 is SEHNR and CDR2 is FQNEAQ (reference sequence).

This clonotype was detected only a few times. The V gene is TRBV7-8, the J gene TRBJ2-1; D is perhaps TRBD2 (5 bases). Between the trimmed V and J ends, which lost 1 base and 5 bases, there was a span of 15 bases. Germline assignment: CDR1 SGHVS and CDR2 FQNEAQ. This CDR3 region has 16 residues. Here the CDR3 reads CASSLGALAQDNEQFF. In DNA form, the CDR3 reads TGTGCCAGCAGCTTAGGGGCTCTAGCCCAGGACAATGAGCAGTTCTTC.

The sample holds a few counts of this clonotype. CDR3 loop: CASSAGGLAGGDEQFF. The CDR3 DNA sequence: TGTGCCAGCAGCGCGGGGGGACTAGCGGGAGGGGATGAGCAGTTCTTC. V and J are TRBV9 and TRBJ2-1; TRBD2 aligns across 16 bases. CDR1 and CDR2 from the germline V gene are SGDLS and YYNGEE. This CDR3 region has 16 residues. The junction had 5 bases not matched to a gene; V was cut back by 3 bases and J by 8 bases.

This clonotype was seen at least ten times. The chain carries TRBV5-1 and TRBJ2-7, with 14 positions matching TRBD2. Trimming took 5 bases from V and 4 from J; bases not matched to a gene: 5. The CDR3 totals 15 residues. Germline CDR1 is SGHRS and CDR2 is YFSETQ. CDR3 nucleotides: TGCGCCAGCAGGGTGGGACTAGCGGGAGTTTACGAGCAGTACTTC. It encodes CASRVGLAGVYEQYF.

This clonotype has more than one count but fewer than ten. The chain couples TRBV6-1 to TRBJ1-2; D uncertain. CDR3 length: 13 residues. The germline V and J ends were trimmed by 3 bases and 2 bases, with 7 bases remaining between them. Germline V gives CDR1 MNHNS, CDR2 SASEGT. Here the CDR3 reads CASSEVLNYGYTF. CDR3 sequence (DNA): TGTGCCAGCAGTGAGGTTTTGAACTATGGCTACACCTTC.

This clonotype was counted a few times. The V and J genes are TRBV7-9 and TRBJ2-7; the match to TRBD2 covers 9 bases. Germline lookup yields CDR1 SEHNR and CDR2 FQNEAQ (reference sequence). The CDR3 runs to 14 residues. After removal of 1 base from V and 5 bases from J, the junction contained 3 bases not matched to a gene. The CDR3 DNA reads as TGTGCCAGCAGCTTAGGCGCTAGCGGGAACGAGCAGTACTTC. Translation: CASSLGASGNEQYF. Full variable domain (missing parts from reference TRBV7-9 and TRBJ2-7): DTGVSQNPRHKITKRGQNVTFRCDPISEHNRLYWYRQTLGQGPEFLTYFQNEAQLEKSRLLSDRFSAERPKGSFSTLEIQRTEQGDSAMYLCASSLGASGNEQYFGPGTRLTVT.

V and J are TRBV2 and TRBJ2-7; perhaps TRBD1 as D (6 bases). Germline V CDR1 and CDR2: SNHLY, FYNNEI. The V end lost 6 bases, the J end lost 0 bases, and 18 bases lay between the germline ends. The CDR3 is 16 residues long. CDR3 sequence reads: CASRRRSGAISYEQYF. The CDR3 DNA follows: TGTGCCAGCAGACGAAGGTCAGGGGCCATCTCCTACGAGCAGTACTTC.

This clonotype was observed at least ten times. The V gene is TRBV9, the J gene TRBJ1-1; D is unclear. Germline loops: CDR1 SGDLS, CDR2 YYNGEE. Trimming pared 3 bases from V and 2 bases from J, leaving 11 bases between. This CDR3 spans 14 amino acids. Here the CDR3 DNA reads TGTGCCAGCAGCGCTTGGACTCATAACACTGAAGCTTTCTTT. Translating gives CASSAWTHNTEAFF. Combining the CDR3 with reference TRBV9 and TRBJ1-1 gives the whole variable domain DSGVTQTPKHLITATGQRVTLRCSPRSGDLSVYWYQQSLDQGLQFLIQYYNGEERAKGNILERFSAQQFPDLHSELNLSSLELGDSALYFCASSAWTHNTEAFFGQGTRLTVV.

The V and J genes are TRBV29-1 and TRBJ2-5, with 11 bases aligning to TRBD2. The germline V gene has CDR1 SQVTM and CDR2 ANQGSEA. Trimming took 5 bases from V and 5 from J; bases not matched to a gene: 10. The CDR3 consists of 15 residues. CDR3: CSVSELAGVGETQYF. CDR3 bases: TGCAGCGTTTCGGAACTAGCGGGAGTCGGGGAGACCCAGTACTTC. The whole variable domain, filled in from reference TRBV29-1 and TRBJ2-5, reads SAVISQKPSRDICQRGTSLTIQCQVDSQVTMMFWYRQQPGQSLTLIATANQGSEATYESGFVIDKFPISRPNLTFSTLTVSNMSPEDSSIYLCSVSELAGVGETQYFGPGTRLLVL.

V usage is TRBV4-1 and J usage is TRBJ2-3; D is undetermined. Deletions cut 7 bases from V and 6 bases from J, with 8 bases between. CDR3 size: 11 residues. Germline V lookup: CDR1 MGHRA, CDR2 YSYEKL. The CDR3 loop reads CASTSLDTQYF. CDR3 in DNA: TGCGCCAGCACCTCATTGGATACGCAGTATTTT.

The chain employs TRBV5-1 and TRBJ2-5; D is perhaps TRBD2 (7 bases). In germline, CDR1 is SGHRS, CDR2 YFSETQ. Deletions cut 5 bases from V and 0 bases from J, with 17 bases between. There are 16 residues in the CDR3. CDR3 sequence: CASSLRAGAYQETQYF. DNA for the CDR3: TGCGCCAGCAGTTTAAGGGCGGGGGCCTACCAAGAGACCCAGTACTTC.

This clonotype has just a few counts. The chain is built from TRBV29-1 and TRBJ2-7, with a possible D match to TRBD2 (6 bases). The CDR3 is 13 residues long. The germline gives CDR1 SQVTM, CDR2 ANQGSEA. Trimming stripped 1 base from V and 4 bases from J, with 11 bases between. The CDR3 bases are TGCAGCGTTGAAGGGGCAAGCGGGTACGAGCAGTACTTC. Residues: CSVEGASGYEQYF.

The chain joins TRBV7-2 to TRBJ2-7; D unclear. Looked up from germline, CDR1 is SGHTA and CDR2 is FQGNSA. The CDR3 runs 13 residues. Trimming stripped 5 bases from V and 2 bases from J, with 10 bases between. CDR3 coding DNA: TGTGCCAGCAGCAAGAAGCCCACCTACGAGCAGTACTTC. Its protein is CASSKKPTYEQYF.

The chain uses TRBV12-5 and TRBJ1-1; D gene ambiguous. This CDR3 spans 14 amino acids. Germline lookup yields CDR1 LGHNT and CDR2 FRNRAP. V was pared by 0 bases and J by 4 bases, with 9 bases between. The CDR3 nucleotides read TGTGCTAGTGGTTTGGTAGGGAAGGGCACTGAAGCTTTCTTT. Residues: CASGLVGKGTEAFF.

This clonotype was picked up a small number of times. V is TRBV6-1 and J is TRBJ2-1, with TRBD2 matching over 10 bases. With 0 bases clipped from V and 0 bases from J, the junction kept 5 bases outside the gene matches. This CDR3 contains 18 residues. Germline CDR1 and CDR2: MNHNS and SASEGT. The CDR3 is CASSEAHSSGSSYNEQFF. CDR3 sequence (DNA): TGTGCCAGCAGTGAAGCTCACTCTAGCGGGAGCTCCTACAATGAGCAGTTCTTC.

The gene calls are TRBV5-1 and TRBJ2-2; a weak D match, TRBD1 (6 bases). Trimming removed 0 bases from V and 5 bases from J, with 14 bases in between. Germline V gene data show CDR1 as SGHRS and CDR2 as YFSETQ. CDR3 length: 16 residues. The DNA of the CDR3 is TGCGCCAGCAGCTTGGCCCGGGGACATATTACCGGGGAGCTGTTTTTT. Its protein product is CASSLARGHITGELFF.

This clonotype has only a few counts. This chain uses TRBV3-1 with TRBJ2-3, with TRBD1 matching 8 bases. Germline CDR1 reads LGHDT; CDR2 reads YNNKEL (reference sequence). V gave up 4 bases and J gave up 0 bases; unmatched junction bases: 3. The length of the CDR3 is 15 residues. This CDR3 is CASSLGQGSTDTQYF. CDR3 nucleotides: TGTGCCAGCAGCCTAGGACAGGGAAGCACAGATACGCAGTATTTT.

This clonotype was counted a few times. The chain uses TRBV7-8 and TRBJ2-7, with TRBD2 matching 8 bases. With 2 bases clipped from V and 2 bases from J, the junction kept 8 bases outside the gene matches. This CDR3 is built from 16 residues. CDR1 is SGHVS, CDR2 FQNEAQ, per germline. The CDR3 DNA reads as TGTGCCAGCAGCTTATCGAGCGGGAGCTGGGCCTACGAGCAGTACTTC. This encodes CASSLSSGSWAYEQYF.

This clonotype was observed many times. The chain uses TRBV5-1 and TRBJ1-1; D is unresolved. This CDR3 is built from 14 residues. V gave up 2 bases and J gave up 5 bases, with 13 bases separating them. Germline CDR1 reads SGHRS; CDR2 reads YFSETQ. The CDR3, as DNA: TGCGCCAGCAGCTTTGGAAGGGAGGAGACTGAAGCTTTCTTT. Residues: CASSFGREETEAFF.